These 30 T cell receptor beta chains were all obtained from the same sample, sequenced in a study of post-analysis software for immune sequencing data. Study observations and caveats: Among a handful of TRBV segments more frequent in patients than controls were TRBV5-6, TRBV5-1 and TRBV20-1.

These receptors lack a known antigen. Unique molecular identifiers were built into the TCR beta cDNA libraries. TCRdb called the PCR reads again in MiXCR, with one record for every CDR3 protein. The data contain 350,000 to 500,000 distinct CDR3 sequences, more than 30% of them singletons. Sequenced material: blood. All receptors come from a girl aged 2-10 years with multiple sclerosis.

This chain's CDR3 is CASSLPGKYGYTF. CDR3 nucleotide sequence: TGCGCCAGCAGCTTGCCAGGGAAATATGGCTACACCTTC. V and J are TRBV5-1 and TRBJ1-2; possibly TRBD1 for D (5 bases). The CDR3 runs to 13 residues. CDR1 and CDR2 from the germline V gene are SGHRS and YFSETQ. Trimming left V 1 base short and J 5 bases short, with 9 bases between. The full variable domain, in which reference TRBV5-1 and TRBJ1-2 provide the parts outside the CDR3, is KAGVTQTPRYLIKTRGQQVTLSCSPISGHRSVSWYQQTPGQGLQFLFEYFSETQRNKGNFPGRFSGRQFSNSRSEMNVSTLELGDSALYLCASSLPGKYGYTFGSGTRLTVV.

This clonotype occurred a few times. The chain has TRBV7-2 and TRBJ1-5; D is unresolved. Looked up from germline, CDR1 is SGHTA and CDR2 is FQGNSA. V dropped 2 bases and J dropped 0 bases, with 8 bases sitting between them. This CDR3 has 15 residues. The CDR3 spells CASSLWGDSNQPQHF. The CDR3 DNA sequence: TGTGCCAGCAGCTTATGGGGAGATAGCAATCAGCCCCAGCATTTT.

This rearrangement joins TRBV7-9 to TRBJ2-7; tentative D call: TRBD1 (6 bases). V was cut by 1 base and J by 5 bases, with 9 bases left in between. This CDR3 has 13 amino acids. Germline values: CDR1 SEHNR, CDR2 FQNEAQ (reference sequence). The CDR3 loop reads CASSLDTGNEQYF. In nucleotides, the CDR3 is TGTGCCAGCAGCTTAGATACAGGGAACGAGCAGTACTTC.

This chain links TRBV12-3 or TRBV12-4 with TRBJ1-2; possibly TRBD1 for D (5 bases). This CDR3 contains 16 residues. Trimming cost V 5 bases and J 1 base, with 17 bases left between them. The CDR3 DNA sequence: TGTGCCAGCAGTAAACGCAGCGGGACCATTAACTATGGCTACACCTTC. The encoded protein is CASSKRSGTINYGYTF.

CDR3 bases: TGTGCCAGCAGCTTATCGTCTTCAGGCGAGCAGTACTTC. Translating gives CASSLSSSGEQYF. The rearrangement joins TRBV7-6 to TRBJ2-7; D is unclear. V dropped 2 bases and J dropped 6 bases, with 11 bases sitting between them. This CDR3 has 13 residues. Looked up from germline, CDR1 is SGHVS and CDR2 is FNYEAQ.

This chain links TRBV12-3 or TRBV12-4 with TRBJ2-1, with D perhaps given as TRBD1 or TRBD2 (7 bases each). Trimming stripped 5 bases from V and 6 bases from J, with 17 bases between. The length of the CDR3 is 15 residues. The CDR3, as DNA: TGTGCCAGCAGTGCTAACAGGGGAGGGCTCAATGAGCAGTTCTTC. Translation: CASSANRGGLNEQFF.

The chain carries TRBV27 and TRBJ1-2; 8 bases are shared with TRBD1. From germline, CDR1 is MNHEY and CDR2 SMNVEV (reference sequence). There are 14 residues in the CDR3. The ends lost 3 bases at V and 8 bases at J; junction bases unmatched: 8. The CDR3 reads CASSFRQGAHGYTF. CDR3 DNA: TGTGCCAGCAGTTTTCGGCAGGGGGCCCACGGCTACACCTTC.

The chain is built from TRBV7-2 and TRBJ1-2; possible D gene TRBD1, 6 bases. The CDR3 is made up of 15 amino acids. The germline CDR1 and CDR2 sequences are SGHTA and FQGNSA. V was shortened by 4 bases and J by 3 bases, with 15 bases between the two germline ends. CDR3 in DNA: TGTGCCAGCAGCTATAACAGGGCTATGGACTATGGCTACACCTTC. Translating it yields CASSYNRAMDYGYTF.

The chain is built from TRBV28 and TRBJ1-4; tentatively, D is TRBD1 (5 bases). The CDR3 has 11 amino acids. Germline V gene sequence: CDR1 MDHEN, CDR2 SYDVKM. Trimming stripped 8 bases from V and 8 bases from J, with 9 bases between. The CDR3 is CASFNREKLFF. Here the CDR3 DNA reads TGTGCCAGCTTTAACAGGGAAAAACTGTTTTTT. Supplemented by reference TRBV28 and TRBJ1-4, the full variable domain reads DVKVTQSSRYLVKRTGEKVFLECVQDMDHENMFWYRQDPGLGLRLIYFSYDVKMKEKGDIPEGYSVSREKKERFSLILESASTNQTSMYLCASFNREKLFFGSGTQLSVL.

Regarding this clonotype: Compared with germline, one end of the junction differs, possibly owing to a read error. The J gene is TRBJ2-7, the V gene TRBV28; 12 bases line up with TRBD2. Germline assignment: CDR1 MDHEN and CDR2 SYDVKM. The CDR3 spans 17 residues. In DNA, the CDR3 is TGTGCCAGCAGTTTCCCTAGCGGGAGGGCCAACCCCTATGAGCAGTACTTC. Translated: CASSFPSGRANPYEQYF.

This sequence joins TRBV20-1 and TRBJ1-1; perhaps TRBD1 as D (6 bases). V dropped 6 bases and J dropped 1 base, with 12 bases sitting between them. This CDR3 region has 13 residues. The germline V gene has CDR1 DFQATT and CDR2 SNEGSKA (reference sequence). As DNA, the CDR3 is TGCAGTGCCCCGGACAGCAGGAACACTGAAGCTTTCTTT. It encodes CSAPDSRNTEAFF.

This sequence joins TRBV19 and TRBJ2-7, with 8 nucleotides matching TRBD1. The length of the CDR3 is 16 residues. V gave up 3 bases and J gave up 2 bases; unmatched junction bases: 9. Germline values: CDR1 LNHDA, CDR2 SQIVND (reference sequence). The CDR3 sequence is CASSIQGAYSPYEQYF. In nucleotides, the CDR3 is TGTGCCAGTAGTATCCAGGGGGCCTACTCTCCCTACGAGCAGTACTTC.

The chain has TRBV7-2 and TRBJ1-2, with D hard to call. Germline V gives CDR1 SGHTA, CDR2 FQGNSA. The CDR3 runs 14 residues. Trimming removed 5 bases at V and 4 bases at J, with 14 bases between. CDR3 protein: CASSPEGGIYGYTF. CDR3 DNA: TGTGCCAGCAGCCCAGAAGGCGGGATCTATGGCTACACCTTC.

In this sample, this clonotype turned up a few times. The gene calls are TRBV24-1 and TRBJ1-2; 9 positions match TRBD1. With 2 bases clipped from V and 7 bases from J, the junction kept 1 base outside the gene matches. The CDR3 is 13 residues long. Germline V CDR1 and CDR2: KGHDR, SFDVKD. CDR3 region: CATSDWTGAGYTF. CDR3 coding DNA: TGTGCCACCAGTGATTGGACAGGGGCTGGCTACACCTTC.

This clonotype was recorded a few times. The chain carries TRBV20-1 and TRBJ1-1, with D possibly being TRBD1 (5 bases). CDR1 is DFQATT and CDR2 is SNEGSKA in the germline V gene (reference sequence). Trimming removed 0 bases at V and 7 bases at J, with 21 bases between. This CDR3 region has 16 residues. The CDR3 loop is CSARDAPGLELREAFF. The DNA of the CDR3 is TGCAGTGCTAGAGATGCTCCGGGACTAGAGCTACGTGAAGCTTTCTTT.

This sequence joins TRBV15 and TRBJ1-5; no reliable D call. The CDR3 consists of 16 residues. The germline V gene has CDR1 LNHNV and CDR2 YYDKDF (reference sequence). V shed 3 bases and J shed 3 bases, with 15 bases lying between them. The CDR3 is CATSSSNALFNQPQHF. DNA for the CDR3: TGTGCCACCAGCAGCTCGAACGCACTGTTCAATCAGCCCCAGCATTTT.

The chain has TRBV3-1 and TRBJ1-1; no clear D gene. In germline, CDR1 is LGHDT, CDR2 YNNKEL (reference sequence). Between the trimmed V and J ends, which lost 3 bases and 11 bases, there was a span of 13 bases. This CDR3 is built from 12 residues. The DNA for the CDR3 is TGTGCCAGCAGCCATGTGGGTGTTCTGGCTTTCTTT. Translating it yields CASSHVGVLAFF.

The CDR3 DNA sequence: TGTGCCAGCAGCTTCGCGTCGAACACTGAAGCTTTCTTT. This codes for CASSFASNTEAFF. V is TRBV7-8 and J is TRBJ1-1, with D unclear. Trimming took 3 bases from V and 1 from J, leaving 6 bases between them. CDR1 is SGHVS, CDR2 FQNEAQ, per germline. The CDR3 length is 13 residues.

In this sample, this clonotype turned up a few times. The chain couples TRBV6-2 or TRBV6-3 to TRBJ2-6; 7 bases are shared with TRBD1. Germline trimming cut 5 bases from V and 2 bases from J; bases unmatched to any gene: 9. The CDR3 spans 17 residues. Per the germline V gene, CDR1 is MNHEY and CDR2 is SVGEGT. CDR3 region: CASSAGQAYPGANVLTF. DNA for the CDR3: TGTGCCAGCAGTGCTGGACAGGCGTATCCTGGGGCCAACGTCCTGACTTTC.

The J gene is TRBJ1-2, the V gene TRBV29-1; 12 positions agree with TRBD1. Germline V gene lookup returns CDR1 SQVTM and CDR2 ANQGSEA. The CDR3 sequence is 17 residues long. The junction had 14 bases not matched to a gene; V was cut back by 5 bases and J by 4 bases. The CDR3 loop reads CSVSKPGQGAGSYGYTF. The CDR3 region has the DNA TGCAGCGTTTCCAAGCCGGGACAGGGGGCGGGGAGCTATGGCTACACCTTC.

This clonotype has just a few counts. The chain employs TRBV12-3 or TRBV12-4 and TRBJ2-1; no clear D gene. Trimming stripped 6 bases from V and 3 bases from J, with 18 bases between. The CDR3 spans 16 residues. CDR3 DNA sequence: TGTGCCAGCAGCCCCGGCGCCCAGGCCGACTACAATGAGCAGTTCTTC. Amino acids: CASSPGAQADYNEQFF.

The sample holds many counts of this clonotype. The V and J genes are TRBV10-3 and TRBJ1-5; perhaps TRBD1 as D (5 bases). The CDR3 spans 16 residues. Trimming took 0 bases from V and 4 from J, leaving 13 bases between them. From germline, CDR1 is ENHRY and CDR2 SYGVKD. CDR3 loop: CAISESIQVGNQPQHF. In DNA, the CDR3 is TGTGCCATCAGTGAGTCGATACAGGTTGGAAATCAGCCCCAGCATTTT.

This clonotype occurred a few times. Here the CDR3 reads CASSSGQLVDGYTF. CDR3 bases: TGTGCCAGCAGTAGTGGACAGTTGGTGGATGGCTACACCTTC. The chain uses TRBV28 and TRBJ1-2; a weak D match, TRBD1 (6 bases). V was clipped by 5 bases and J by 6 bases, with 16 bases between them. This CDR3 is 14 amino acids long. Per germline, CDR1 MDHEN and CDR2 SYDVKM.

This clonotype was detected once. This CDR3 fails to terminate in the conserved phenylalanine or tryptophan, so it likely reflects a read error. The chain uses TRBV27 and TRBJ2-1, with D possibly being TRBD2 (6 bases). Germline V gives CDR1 MNHEY, CDR2 SMNVEV (reference sequence). Trimming stripped 5 bases from V and 6 bases from J, with 20 bases between. This CDR3 comprises 16 residues. CDR3 bases: TGTGCCAGCAGTCTTACCGGGGGATCAATTACCAATGAGCAGTTCCTC. Protein: CASSLTGGSITNEQFL.

This clonotype was counted only a few times. The CDR3 DNA follows: TGCAGTGCTAGAGATCCTGAGACAGGGGATGGAGGTGAGCAGTTCTTC. As protein: CSARDPETGDGGEQFF. This rearrangement joins TRBV20-1 to TRBJ2-1; 8 positions agree with TRBD1. The CDR3 totals 16 residues. Germline trimming cut 0 bases from V and 9 bases from J; bases unmatched to any gene: 13. The V gene's germline CDR1 is DFQATT and CDR2 SNEGSKA (reference sequence).

This chain uses TRBV20-1 with TRBJ2-5; either TRBD1 or TRBD2 may fit D (5 bases each). The end of the DNA fits TRBJ2-7 better, so the J call may be wrong. CDR1 DFQATT and CDR2 SNEGSKA come from the germline V gene (reference sequence). CDR3 length equals 15 residues. The CDR3 region is CSASDRGEGVDEQYF. CDR3 nucleotide sequence: TGCAGTGCTAGTGATCGGGGCGAGGGAGTGGACGAGCAGTACTTC.

This clonotype was seen only a few times. The chain combines TRBV24-1 with TRBJ2-5; 10 nucleotides agree with TRBD2. CDR1 is KGHDR, CDR2 SFDVKD, per germline. The CDR3 contains 19 residues. Trimming at V came to 5 bases and at J to 1 base, leaving 15 bases not matched to a gene. The CDR3 loop reads CATSAKIGTSARFQETQYF. In nucleotides, the CDR3 is TGTGCCACCAGTGCCAAAATTGGGACTAGCGCCAGATTCCAAGAGACCCAGTACTTC.

The rearrangement uses TRBV7-6 and TRBJ2-7, with 11 bases identical to TRBD2. This CDR3 has 15 amino acids. In germline, CDR1 is SGHVS, CDR2 FNYEAQ. With 6 bases clipped from V and 0 bases from J, the junction kept 4 bases outside the gene matches. DNA for the CDR3: TGTGCCAGCAGTATTACTAGCGGGGGCTCCTACGAGCAGTACTTC. Translation: CASSITSGGSYEQYF.

Only a few counts were recorded for this clonotype. The rearrangement uses TRBV6-1 and TRBJ2-7; TRBD1 aligns across 9 bases. Germline CDR1 reads MNHNS; CDR2 reads SASEGT. The CDR3 covers 13 residues. V shed 5 bases and J 4 bases; nucleotides not matched to a gene: 3. This chain's CDR3 is CASSYDRGYEQYF. The CDR3 DNA follows: TGTGCCAGCAGTTATGACAGGGGGTACGAGCAGTACTTC.

CDR3 sequence (DNA): TGTGCCAGCAGCTTATCGGGCGGGGGGGCCACAGATACGCAGTATTTT. It codes for CASSLSGGGATDTQYF. The rearrangement joins TRBV7-3 to TRBJ2-3, with 9 bases that match TRBD2. The CDR3 sequence is 16 residues long. CDR1 is SGHTA, CDR2 FQGTGA, per germline. J was trimmed by 2 bases and V by 2 bases; bases with no gene match: 5.